The 22 T cell receptor beta chains given below trace back to one sample, sequenced in a study of monozygotic twins with inflammatory bowel disease. One entry per CDR3 protein, without DNA, is what TCRdb gives after re-calling the 5' RACE reads. Here the sample table reports a few hundred thousand distinct CDR3 sequences. The source material was blood. These receptors all come from a human donor with ulcerative colitis or Crohn's disease, or a healthy co-twin of an affected twin (not recorded which).

The chain links TRBV9 to TRBJ1-2. CDR3 length: 15 residues. Germline V gives CDR1 SGDLS, CDR2 YYNGEE. The CDR3 sequence is CASSSSPGAHNGYTF.

The chain carries TRBV12-3 or TRBV12-4 and TRBJ1-5; the TRBD1 assignment by TCRdb is unverifiable without DNA. CDR3 size: 19 residues. The CDR3 is CASSLEGTGTRAIGQPQHF.

V and J are TRBV18 and TRBJ2-1; TCRdb selects TRBD1, and the lack of DNA leaves this call unchecked. The CDR3 sequence is 13 residues long. Germline V lookup: CDR1 KGHSH, CDR2 LQKENI. The CDR3: CASSPPQGKEQFF.

The gene calls are TRBV6-1 and TRBJ2-6; TCRdb gives TRBD1 as the D gene, but with no DNA this cannot be confirmed. This CDR3 has 18 amino acids. In germline, CDR1 is MNHNS, CDR2 SASEGT. CDR3: CASTRRGQIRSGANVLTF.

The chain couples TRBV7-3 to TRBJ2-1; the TCRdb D gene call, TRBD2, has no DNA to confirm it. There are 14 residues in the CDR3. Germline V CDR1 and CDR2: SGHTA, FQGTGA. CDR3 region: CASSLSTSGYEQFF.

The rearrangement uses TRBV19 and TRBJ2-5; TCRdb calls TRBD1, which cannot be checked without DNA. The CDR3 runs to 15 residues. Germline CDR1 and CDR2: LNHDA and SQIVND (reference sequence). The CDR3 here is CASSSHRDVQETQYF.

The J gene is TRBJ2-6, the V gene TRBV12-3 or TRBV12-4; TCRdb outputs TRBD1, but without DNA this stays unchecked. The CDR3 has 17 amino acids. This CDR3 reads CASTRDRTTSGANVLTF.

V and J are TRBV12-3 or TRBV12-4 and TRBJ2-5; TCRdb designates TRBD1, a call that cannot be tested without DNA. The length of the CDR3 is 18 residues. CDR3 loop: CASSPIVTNKGSRLTQYF.

The chain's CDR3 is CASSDGRDREYGNIQYF. This chain links TRBV7-3 with TRBJ2-4; TCRdb's D call of TRBD1 is untestable without DNA. CDR1 is SGHTA, CDR2 FQGTGA, per germline. CDR3 length equals 17 residues.

The V gene is TRBV11-2, the J gene TRBJ2-7; there is no DNA to check the TCRdb D call of TRBD1. The CDR3 sequence is 14 residues long. Germline V CDR1 and CDR2: SGHAT, FQNNGV. The CDR3 loop reads CASSLGYLQAGQYF.

The chain recombines TRBV5-6 with TRBJ1-1. The V gene's germline CDR1 is SGHDT and CDR2 YYEEEE. CDR3 size: 11 residues. Here the CDR3 reads CASHSNTEAFF.

The CDR3 sequence is CASSHNQGNQPQHF. This chain uses TRBV3-1 with TRBJ1-5. CDR3 length equals 14 residues. Germline lookup yields CDR1 LGHDT and CDR2 YNNKEL (reference sequence).

The CDR3 sequence is CSAPGRAPSYEQYF. The chain carries TRBV20-1 and TRBJ2-7; the D gene TCRdb calls, TRBD2, cannot be checked with no DNA. The germline CDR1 and CDR2 sequences are DFQATT and SNEGSKA (reference sequence). This CDR3 is 14 amino acids long.

This chain links TRBV9 with TRBJ1-1. Germline loops: CDR1 SGDLS, CDR2 YYNGEE. The length of the CDR3 is 13 residues. CDR3 residues: CASSVGGAPEAFF.

The chain uses TRBV28 and TRBJ1-3. Per the germline V gene, CDR1 is MDHEN and CDR2 is SYDVKM. The CDR3 length is 16 residues. The CDR3 loop is CASRKAARPSGNTIYF.

The V call is TRBV30, the J call TRBJ1-2. This CDR3 region has 13 residues. CDR1 and CDR2 from the germline V gene are GTSNPN and SVGIG (reference sequence). The CDR3 loop reads CAWRGSANYGYTF. Filled out from reference TRBV30 and TRBJ1-2, the complete variable domain reads SQTIHQWPATLVQPVGSPLSLECTVEGTSNPNLYWYRQAAGRGLQLLFYSVGIGQISSEVPQNLSASRPQDRQFILSSKKLLLSDSGFYLCAWRGSANYGYTFGSGTRLTVV.

The rearrangement uses TRBV20-1 and TRBJ1-3; without DNA, the TCRdb call of TRBD1 cannot be checked. The CDR3 has 14 residues. CDR1 DFQATT and CDR2 SNEGSKA come from the germline V gene (reference sequence). CDR3 protein: CSASTGGSGNTIYF.

The chain recombines TRBV7-9 with TRBJ1-2. This CDR3 region has 11 residues. Germline loops: CDR1 SEHNR, CDR2 FQNEAQ (reference sequence). CDR3 in amino acids: CASSSAGGYTF.

V usage is TRBV9 and J usage is TRBJ2-2; TCRdb proposes TRBD2, but this gene call is untestable without DNA. This CDR3 has 17 residues. Germline V gives CDR1 SGDLS, CDR2 YYNGEE. The CDR3 region is CASSVTERGSNTGELFF.

The chain uses TRBV2 and TRBJ1-1; the D gene TCRdb calls, TRBD1, cannot be checked with no DNA. The CDR3 extends over 11 amino acids. Germline CDR1 SNHLY, CDR2 FYNNEI. The CDR3 spells CAGGGNTEAFF.

This chain links TRBV5-1 with TRBJ1-6; with no DNA, the TCRdb D assignment of TRBD1 cannot be verified. This CDR3 is 15 amino acids long. CDR1 is SGHRS and CDR2 is YFSETQ in the germline V gene. CDR3 amino acids: CASSSPDREGSPLHF.

V and J are TRBV18 and TRBJ1-2. CDR1 is KGHSH, CDR2 LQKENI, per germline. The CDR3 has 14 residues. This CDR3 reads CASSSGGRNYGYTF.